A single sample gave rise to the 31 T cell receptor beta chains below, sequenced in a study of blood T cell repertoires in COVID-19. The data were produced by immunoSEQ multiplex PCR, yet TCRdb's version contains in-frame clones alone and is incomplete. The sample lists more than 110,000 clones, around 82% seen once, with just over 6% in the top ten. The material sequenced was PBMCs or T cells enriched from blood (not recorded which). These receptors were taken from a woman in her 50s who had recovered from COVID-19.

This clone has just one count. V is TRBV7-2 and J is TRBJ2-3; TRBD2 agrees at 10 bases. This CDR3 has 16 residues. Per germline, CDR1 SGHTA and CDR2 FQGNSA. The trim removed 1 base at V and 8 bases at J, leaving 9 bases unmatched. The CDR3 spells CASSLGPSGGGGTQYF. The CDR3 nucleotides are TGTGCCAGCAGCTTAGGTCCTAGCGGGGGAGGGGGTACGCAGTATTTT.

The chain employs TRBV6-5 and TRBJ1-1, with D uncertain. Germline CDR1 MNHEY, CDR2 SVGAGI. This CDR3 has 14 amino acids. V dropped 4 bases and J dropped 3 bases, with 12 bases sitting between them. The CDR3 loop is CASSSRAGDTEAFF. DNA for the CDR3: TGTGCCAGCAGTTCTCGGGCCGGGGACACTGAAGCTTTCTTT.

This chain links TRBV29-1 with TRBJ1-2, with 8 bases lining up with TRBD1. The J segment lost 3 bases and the V segment lost 7 bases, leaving 7 bases of the junction unmatched. This CDR3 has 13 residues. The germline CDR1 and CDR2 sequences are SQVTM and ANQGSEA. CDR3 in DNA: TGCAGCGCGGAGGACAGGGCATACTATGGCTACACCTTC. It specifies CSAEDRAYYGYTF.

The chain uses TRBV28 and TRBJ1-5; D is uncertain. V lost 4 bases, J lost 7 bases, and 11 bases lay in between. CDR1 and CDR2 from the germline V gene are MDHEN and SYDVKM. The CDR3 totals 13 residues. The CDR3 sequence is CASSYTVPQPQHF. The CDR3 DNA is TGTGCCAGCAGTTACACCGTACCGCAGCCCCAGCATTTT.

This clone was counted once. The J gene is TRBJ1-2, the V gene TRBV5-1; 7 nucleotides align to TRBD1. The CDR3 loop spans 15 amino acids. V lost 0 bases to trimming and J lost 4 bases; unmatched junction nucleotides: 6. Looked up from germline, CDR1 is SGHRS and CDR2 is YFSETQ. The CDR3 sequence is CASSLEQGQSYGYTF. CDR3 in DNA: TGCGCCAGCAGCTTGGAACAGGGGCAAAGCTATGGCTACACCTTC.

This chain links TRBV6-5 with TRBJ1-4; D ambiguous. From germline, CDR1 is MNHEY and CDR2 SVGAGI. V lost 10 bases and J lost 0, with 9 bases in between. This CDR3 is 13 amino acids long. CDR3 nucleotides: TGTGCCACTGGGCATGCAACTAATGAAAAACTGTTTTTT. Its protein is CATGHATNEKLFF.

V is TRBV2 and J is TRBJ1-5, with D perhaps TRBD1 (6 bases). Germline lookup yields CDR1 SNHLY and CDR2 FYNNEI. V gave up 7 bases and J gave up 4 bases, with 11 bases separating them. The CDR3 sequence is 13 residues long. The CDR3 DNA reads TGTGCCAGCAACGATAGGGGGAATCAGCCCCAGCATTTT. It yields the protein CASNDRGNQPQHF.

The rearrangement links TRBV28 to TRBJ1-6, with D possibly matching TRBD1 (5 bases). The CDR3 consists of 16 residues. Germline V gene data show CDR1 as MDHEN and CDR2 as SYDVKM. V was clipped by 5 bases and J by 4 bases, with 15 bases between them. CDR3 nucleotide sequence: TGTGCCAGCAGTCCAATGGGGGGTAAATATAATTCACCCCTCCACTTT. This translates into CASSPMGGKYNSPLHF.

This clone showed up just a few times. An end of the junction differs from the germline gene, which may be a read error. The V and J genes are TRBV7-9 and TRBJ2-1, with D perhaps TRBD2 (6 bases). Germline CDR1 is SEHNR and CDR2 is FQNEAQ (reference sequence). The CDR3 has 16 amino acids. DNA for the CDR3: TGTGCCAGCAGCCTAGCCCGGGGACTTACCCACAATGAGCAGTTCTTC. As protein: CASSLARGLTHNEQFF.

This clone has just a few counts. This chain uses TRBV28 with TRBJ1-1; D might be TRBD1 (6 bases). Germline loops: CDR1 MDHEN, CDR2 SYDVKM. This CDR3 has 14 amino acids. Trimming shortened V by 5 bases and J by 6 bases, and 16 bases separated the two germline ends. The CDR3 loop is CASSAFTGIPEAFF. The DNA of the CDR3 is TGTGCCAGCAGTGCCTTTACAGGGATCCCTGAAGCTTTCTTT.

This clone has just a few counts. The V call is TRBV28, the J call TRBJ1-5, with 7 bases matching TRBD1. Per germline, CDR1 MDHEN and CDR2 SYDVKM. The CDR3 spans 16 residues. With V trimmed by 2 bases and J by 5 bases, 9 bases remained unmatched. The CDR3 region has the DNA TGTGCCAGCAGTTTAATTGGAGGGGGCTTGGATCAGCCCCAGCATTTT. Translated: CASSLIGGGLDQPQHF.

V usage is TRBV20-1 and J usage is TRBJ1-5, with D unresolved. The CDR3 runs 13 residues. V was pared by 3 bases and J by 9 bases, with 15 bases between. Germline CDR1 DFQATT, CDR2 SNEGSKA (reference sequence). The CDR3 reads CSASTIRGLPQHF. CDR3 DNA: TGCAGTGCTAGTACTATCAGAGGTTTGCCCCAGCATTTT.

The rearrangement uses TRBV6-2 or TRBV6-3 and TRBJ1-1, with unresolved D. Trimming stripped 0 bases from V and 5 bases from J, with 13 bases between. Germline V gene data show CDR1 as MNHEY and CDR2 as SVGEGT. This CDR3 comprises 15 residues. The CDR3 here is CASSYSASSGTEAFF. The CDR3 DNA follows: TGTGCCAGCAGTTACTCTGCCTCTTCGGGGACTGAAGCTTTCTTT.

This chain uses TRBV7-9 with TRBJ1-1; D call uncertain. The CDR3 is 14 amino acids. Germline CDR1 is SEHNR and CDR2 is FQNEAQ (reference sequence). V lost 4 bases to trimming and J lost 6 bases, with 15 bases between them. CDR3 sequence: CASSWGFGEPEAFF. In nucleotides, the CDR3 is TGTGCCAGCAGCTGGGGTTTCGGGGAACCTGAAGCTTTCTTT.

There are a few counts of this clone. The chain combines TRBV25-1 with TRBJ1-4, with a tentative D call TRBD1 (6 bases). Between the trimmed V and J ends, which lost 1 base and 7 bases, there was a span of 16 bases. CDR1 and CDR2 (germline): MGHDK, SYGVNS. The CDR3 contains 16 residues. CDR3 nucleotides: TGTGCCAGCAGTGAATCGTTGGCGGGGGCTTCTGAAAAACTGTTTTTT. The encoded protein is CASSESLAGASEKLFF.

The CDR3 DNA sequence: TGTGCCAGCAGCCTCCGGACGGGGTACTATGGCTACACCTTC. Translation: CASSLRTGYYGYTF. The chain joins TRBV3-1 (or the pseudogene TRBV3-2) to TRBJ1-2; D gene unclear. The germline CDR1 and CDR2 sequences are LGHDT and YNNKEL (reference sequence). The V and J ends lost 4 bases and 3 bases respectively, with 12 bases between them. There are 14 residues in the CDR3.

This clone was picked up one time. The gene calls are TRBV7-2 and TRBJ2-7; D is uncertain. V was trimmed by 4 bases and J by 3 bases, leaving 7 bases between them. Germline V gives CDR1 SGHTA, CDR2 FQGNSA. This CDR3 is 12 amino acids long. DNA for the CDR3: TGTGCCAGCAGCTCCCCCTTCTACGAGCAGTACTTC. Translated, it gives CASSSPFYEQYF. The variable domain in full, completed from reference TRBV7-2 and TRBJ2-7, reads GAGVSQSPSNKVTEKGKDVELRCDPISGHTALYWYRQSLGQGLEFLIYFQGNSAPDKSGLPSDRFSAERTGGSVSTLTIQRTQQEDSAVYLCASSSPFYEQYFGPGTRLTVT.

This clone showed up just once. The rearrangement joins TRBV5-1 to TRBJ1-4; D is perhaps TRBD1 (5 bases). V lost 0 bases to trimming and J lost 0 bases, with 9 bases between them. The CDR3 is 16 residues long. Germline assignment: CDR1 SGHRS and CDR2 YFSETQ. CDR3 DNA sequence: TGCGCCAGCAGCTTGGCCCAGACAGCAACTAATGAAAAACTGTTTTTT. Its protein is CASSLAQTATNEKLFF.

J is TRBJ2-7 and V is TRBV4-1; D might be TRBD2 (7 bases). The length of the CDR3 is 17 residues. The V gene's germline CDR1 is MGHRA and CDR2 YSYEKL. Trimming removed 4 bases from V and 5 bases from J, with 24 bases in between. The DNA of the CDR3 is TGCGCCAGCAGCCCCGGAGGGGGACTATCGCCGGACCACGAGCAGTACTTC. Translation gives CASSPGGGLSPDHEQYF.

This rearrangement joins TRBV7-9 to TRBJ1-1; 12 nucleotides match TRBD1. The ends lost 1 base at V and 4 bases at J; junction bases unmatched: 7. This CDR3 is 17 amino acids long. Germline V gene sequence: CDR1 SEHNR, CDR2 FQNEAQ (reference sequence). The CDR3: CASSLEGQGASRTEAFF. For the CDR3, the DNA is TGTGCCAGCAGCTTAGAGGGACAGGGGGCGTCTCGCACTGAAGCTTTCTTT.

V and J are TRBV2 and TRBJ1-4; unclear D gene. Germline V gene sequence: CDR1 SNHLY, CDR2 FYNNEI. This CDR3 has 13 amino acids. V lost 5 bases and J 8 bases, leaving 12 bases between the germline ends. CDR3 DNA: TGTGCCAGCAGTCCAAGGAGGGAAGAAAAACTGTTTTTT. Translating it yields CASSPRREEKLFF.

The rearrangement uses TRBV27 and TRBJ1-5, with a possible D match to TRBD1 (5 bases). Germline loops: CDR1 MNHEY, CDR2 SMNVEV (reference sequence). Trimming took off 3 bases at V and 7 bases at J, with 10 bases between the two ends. CDR3 length: 13 amino acids. The CDR3 DNA reads TGTGCCAGCAGTTTTTTTTCAGGGCAGCCCCAGCATTTT. This encodes CASSFFSGQPQHF.

The chain links TRBV5-4 to TRBJ1-1; no reliable D call. The germline V gene encodes CDR1 SGHNT and CDR2 YYREEE (reference sequence). This CDR3 is 13 amino acids long. V lost 0 bases, J lost 10 bases, and 13 bases lay in between. As DNA, the CDR3 is TGTGCCAGCAGCTTGGATCAGCGAGGAGGAGCTTTCTTT. It encodes CASSLDQRGGAFF.

V gene TRBV24-1 combines with J gene TRBJ1-1; TRBD1 matches 9 bases. The germline gives CDR1 KGHDR, CDR2 SFDVKD. CDR3 length: 14 amino acids. V was clipped by 1 base and J by 11 bases; unmatched bases: 7. The chain's CDR3 is CATSDLYRGRGAFF. CDR3 coding DNA: TGTGCCACCAGTGATTTATACAGGGGGCGCGGGGCTTTCTTT.

The chain links TRBV5-8 to TRBJ1-3; 7 bases line up with TRBD1. V gave up 4 bases and J gave up 2 bases; unmatched junction bases: 3. Germline CDR1 SGHTS, CDR2 YDEGEE. The CDR3 runs to 14 residues. CDR3 in amino acids: CASSPGTAGNTIYF. The CDR3 DNA is TGTGCCAGCAGCCCAGGGACAGCTGGAAACACCATATATTTT.

The V call is TRBV6-5, the J call TRBJ1-6; 10 bases are a match to TRBD1. V lost 2 bases, J lost 7 bases, and 5 bases stayed unmatched. Looked up from germline, CDR1 is MNHEY and CDR2 is SVGAGI. The CDR3 totals 16 residues. CDR3 nucleotides: TGTGCCAGCAGTTACAGGGACAGGGGAAAGAATTCACCCCTCCACTTT. It encodes CASSYRDRGKNSPLHF.

This clone was seen ten or more times. At the DNA level, this CDR3 is encoded by other sequences in the same sample as well. The chain joins TRBV7-9 to TRBJ2-1, with TRBD2 matching 10 bases. In germline, CDR1 is SEHNR, CDR2 FQNEAQ (reference sequence). J lost 4 bases, V lost 0 bases, and 3 bases had no gene match. The CDR3 extends over 16 amino acids. The CDR3 DNA sequence: TGTGCCAGCAGCTTAGCCCTAGCGGGGGAATACAATGAGCAGTTCTTC. It translates to CASSLALAGEYNEQFF.

CDR3 protein: CASTPQGNQPQHF. CDR3 bases: TGTGCCAGCACCCCACAGGGAAATCAGCCCCAGCATTTT. The chain uses TRBV12-3 or TRBV12-4 and TRBJ1-5, with D maybe TRBD1 (6 bases). V shed 7 bases and J shed 4 bases, with 11 bases lying between them. The CDR3 totals 13 residues.

The chain employs TRBV27 and TRBJ1-2; D is possibly TRBD1 (5 bases). V lost 2 bases to trimming and J lost 4 bases, with 14 bases between them. Germline CDR1 and CDR2: MNHEY and SMNVEV (reference sequence). CDR3 length: 15 residues. The CDR3 DNA sequence: TGTGCCAGCAGTTTACAGGGCACCCCCGCCTATGGCTACACCTTC. It is translated as CASSLQGTPAYGYTF.

This chain uses TRBV7-8 with TRBJ1-2; D uncertain. Trimming took 2 bases from V and 4 from J, leaving 20 bases between them. The CDR3 runs 17 residues. Germline CDR1 is SGHVS and CDR2 is FQNEAQ. This chain's CDR3 is CASSLLSPIEAGYGYTF. CDR3 DNA: TGTGCCAGCAGCTTATTATCGCCTATCGAGGCCGGCTATGGCTACACCTTC.

The genes are TRBV28 and TRBJ2-5; 8 bases line up with TRBD1. The V gene's germline CDR1 is MDHEN and CDR2 SYDVKM. After removal of 4 bases from V and 4 bases from J, the junction contained 14 bases not matched to a gene. The CDR3 totals 17 residues. The CDR3 region has the DNA TGTGCCAGCAGTTGGGTGACAGGGGTGAGGGACCGAGAGACCCAGTACTTC. As protein: CASSWVTGVRDRETQYF.